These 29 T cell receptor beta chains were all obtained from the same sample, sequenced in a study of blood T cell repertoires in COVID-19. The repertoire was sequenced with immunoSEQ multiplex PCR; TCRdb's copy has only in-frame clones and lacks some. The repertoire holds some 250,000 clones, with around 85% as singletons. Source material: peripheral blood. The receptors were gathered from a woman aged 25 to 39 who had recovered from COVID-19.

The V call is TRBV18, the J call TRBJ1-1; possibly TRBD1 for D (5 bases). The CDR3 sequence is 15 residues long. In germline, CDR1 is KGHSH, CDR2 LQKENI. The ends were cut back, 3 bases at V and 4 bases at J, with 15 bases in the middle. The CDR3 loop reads CASSPQRAGGTEAFF. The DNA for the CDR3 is TGTGCCAGCTCACCTCAAAGGGCCGGGGGCACTGAAGCTTTCTTT. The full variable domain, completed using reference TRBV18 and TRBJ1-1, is NAGVMQNPRHLVRRRGQEARLRCSPMKGHSHVYWYRQLPEEGLKFMVYLQKENIIDESGMPKERFSAEFPKEGPSILRIQQVVRGDSAAYFCASSPQRAGGTEAFFGQGTRLTVV.

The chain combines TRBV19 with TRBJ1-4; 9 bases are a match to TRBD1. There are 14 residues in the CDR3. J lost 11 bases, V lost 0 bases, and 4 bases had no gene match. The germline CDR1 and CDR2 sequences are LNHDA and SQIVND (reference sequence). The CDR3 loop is CASSIERDRDKLFF. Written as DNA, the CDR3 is TGTGCCAGTAGTATAGAACGGGACAGGGATAAACTGTTTTTT.

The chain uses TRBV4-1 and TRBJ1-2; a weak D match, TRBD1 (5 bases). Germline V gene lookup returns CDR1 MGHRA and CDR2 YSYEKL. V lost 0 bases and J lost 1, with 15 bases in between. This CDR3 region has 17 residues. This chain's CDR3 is CASSQERSGLVNYGYTF. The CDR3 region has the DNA TGCGCCAGCAGCCAAGAAAGGTCGGGACTGGTTAACTATGGCTACACCTTC.

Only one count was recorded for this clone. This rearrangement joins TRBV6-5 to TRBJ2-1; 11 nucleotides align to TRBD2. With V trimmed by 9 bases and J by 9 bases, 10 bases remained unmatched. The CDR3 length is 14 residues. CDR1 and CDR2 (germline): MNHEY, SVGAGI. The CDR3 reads CASRNSGGATEQFF. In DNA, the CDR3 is TGTGCCAGTCGGAATAGCGGGGGGGCCACTGAGCAGTTCTTC.

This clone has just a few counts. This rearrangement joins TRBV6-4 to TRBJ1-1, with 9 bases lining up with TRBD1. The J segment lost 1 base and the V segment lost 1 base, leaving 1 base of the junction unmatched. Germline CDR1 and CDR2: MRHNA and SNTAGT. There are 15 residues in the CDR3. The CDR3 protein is CASSDWTGENTEAFF. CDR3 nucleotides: TGTGCCAGCAGTGACTGGACAGGGGAGAACACTGAAGCTTTCTTT.

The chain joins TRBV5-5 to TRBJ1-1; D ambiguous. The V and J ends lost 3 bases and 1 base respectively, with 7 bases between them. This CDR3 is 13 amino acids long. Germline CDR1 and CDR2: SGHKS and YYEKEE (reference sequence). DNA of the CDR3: TGTGCCAGCAGCTGGACTGAGAACACTGAAGCTTTCTTT. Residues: CASSWTENTEAFF.

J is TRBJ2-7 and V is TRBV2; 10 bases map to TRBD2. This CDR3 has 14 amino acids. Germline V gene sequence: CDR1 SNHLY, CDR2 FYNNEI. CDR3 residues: CTGASGGLPYEQYF. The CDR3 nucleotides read TGTACCGGAGCTAGCGGGGGCCTACCCTACGAGCAGTACTTC.

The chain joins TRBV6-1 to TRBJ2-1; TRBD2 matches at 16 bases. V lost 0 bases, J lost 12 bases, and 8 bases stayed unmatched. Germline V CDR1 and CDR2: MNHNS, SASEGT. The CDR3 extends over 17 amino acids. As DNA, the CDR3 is TGTGCCAGCAGTGAAGCGGGACTAGCGGGGGGGCTCCTTGGGCAGTTCTTC. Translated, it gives CASSEAGLAGGLLGQFF.

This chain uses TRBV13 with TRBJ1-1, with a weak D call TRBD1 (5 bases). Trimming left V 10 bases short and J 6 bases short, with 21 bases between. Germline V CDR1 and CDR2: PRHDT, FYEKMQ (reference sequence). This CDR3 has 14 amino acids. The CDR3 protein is CATGPRAGRSEAFF. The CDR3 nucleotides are TGTGCCACCGGGCCCCGTGCGGGGCGGTCTGAAGCTTTCTTT. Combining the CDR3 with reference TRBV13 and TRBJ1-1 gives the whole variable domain AAGVIQSPRHLIKEKRETATLKCYPIPRHDTVYWYQQGPGQDPQFLISFYEKMQSDKGSIPDRFSAQQFSDYHSELNMSSLELGDSALYFCATGPRAGRSEAFFGQGTRLTVV.

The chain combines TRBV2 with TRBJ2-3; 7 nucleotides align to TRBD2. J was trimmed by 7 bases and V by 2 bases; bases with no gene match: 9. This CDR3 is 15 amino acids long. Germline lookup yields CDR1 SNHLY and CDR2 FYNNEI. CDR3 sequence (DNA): TGTGCCAGCAGTGAAATGGGCGGGGAGGGTTATACGCAGTATTTT. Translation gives CASSEMGGEGYTQYF.

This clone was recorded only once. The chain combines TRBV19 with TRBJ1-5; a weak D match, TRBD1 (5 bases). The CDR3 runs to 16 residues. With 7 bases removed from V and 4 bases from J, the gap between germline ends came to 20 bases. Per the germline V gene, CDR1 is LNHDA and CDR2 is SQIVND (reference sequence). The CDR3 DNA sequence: TGTGCCAGTATTAAAACACCGGGACTGTCTAATCAGCCCCAGCATTTT. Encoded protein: CASIKTPGLSNQPQHF.

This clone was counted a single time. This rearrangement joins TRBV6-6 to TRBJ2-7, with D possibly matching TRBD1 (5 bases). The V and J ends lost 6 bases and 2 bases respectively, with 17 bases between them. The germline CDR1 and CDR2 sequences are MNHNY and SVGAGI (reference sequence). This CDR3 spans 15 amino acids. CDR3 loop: CASSRRTQNTYEQYF. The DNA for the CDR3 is TGTGCCAGCAGCCGAAGGACACAGAACACCTACGAGCAGTACTTC.

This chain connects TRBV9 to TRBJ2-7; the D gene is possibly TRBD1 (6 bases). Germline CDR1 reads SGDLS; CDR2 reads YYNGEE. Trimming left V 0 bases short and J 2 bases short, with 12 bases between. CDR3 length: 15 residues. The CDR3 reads CASSVGSAGAYEQYF. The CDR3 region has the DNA TGTGCCAGCAGCGTAGGAAGCGCAGGGGCCTACGAGCAGTACTTC.

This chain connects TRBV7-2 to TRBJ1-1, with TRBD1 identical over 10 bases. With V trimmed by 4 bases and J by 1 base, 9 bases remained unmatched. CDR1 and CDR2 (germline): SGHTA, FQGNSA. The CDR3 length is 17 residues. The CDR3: CASSSTRRTGGNTEAFF. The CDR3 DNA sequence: TGTGCCAGCAGCTCCACCCGTAGGACAGGGGGGAACACTGAAGCTTTCTTT.

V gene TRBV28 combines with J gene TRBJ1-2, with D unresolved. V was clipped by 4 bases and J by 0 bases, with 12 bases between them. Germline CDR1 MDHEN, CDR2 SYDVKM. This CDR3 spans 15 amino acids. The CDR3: CASSSQAGANYGYTF. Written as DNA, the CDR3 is TGTGCCAGCAGTTCCCAGGCGGGAGCTAACTATGGCTACACCTTC.

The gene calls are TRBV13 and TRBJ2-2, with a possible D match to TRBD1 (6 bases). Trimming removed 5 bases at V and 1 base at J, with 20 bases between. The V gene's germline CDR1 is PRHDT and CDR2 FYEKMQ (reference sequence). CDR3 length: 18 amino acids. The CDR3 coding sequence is TGTGCCAGCAGCAGCCGTAGCCTGACAGGTTTGAACACCGGGGAGCTGTTTTTT. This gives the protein CASSSRSLTGLNTGELFF.

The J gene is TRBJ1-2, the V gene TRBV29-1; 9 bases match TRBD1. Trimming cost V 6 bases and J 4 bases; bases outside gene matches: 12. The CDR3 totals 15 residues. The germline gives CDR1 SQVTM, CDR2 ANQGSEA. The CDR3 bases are TGCAGCGTAGAGATACAGGGGGCTGGGGTCTATGGCTACACCTTC. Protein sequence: CSVEIQGAGVYGYTF.

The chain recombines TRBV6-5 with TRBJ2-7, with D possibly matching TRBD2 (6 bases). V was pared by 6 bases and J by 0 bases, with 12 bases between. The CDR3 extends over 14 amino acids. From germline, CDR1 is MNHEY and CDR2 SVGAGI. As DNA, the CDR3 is TGTGCCAGCAGGCGGGGCCTTTCCTCCTACGAGCAGTACTTC. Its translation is CASRRGLSSYEQYF.

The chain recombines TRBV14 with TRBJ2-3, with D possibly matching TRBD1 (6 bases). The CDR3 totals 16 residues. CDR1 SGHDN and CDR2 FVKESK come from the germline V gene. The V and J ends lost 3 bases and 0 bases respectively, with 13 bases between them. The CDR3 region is CASSQRTASSTDTQYF. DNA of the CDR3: TGTGCCAGCAGCCAGAGGACAGCCTCTAGCACAGATACGCAGTATTTT.

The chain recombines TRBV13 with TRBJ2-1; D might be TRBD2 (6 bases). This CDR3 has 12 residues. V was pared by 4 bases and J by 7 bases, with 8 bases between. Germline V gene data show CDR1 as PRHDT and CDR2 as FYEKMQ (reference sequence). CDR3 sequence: CASSYGGNEQFF. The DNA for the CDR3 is TGTGCCAGCAGCTATGGGGGGAATGAGCAGTTCTTC. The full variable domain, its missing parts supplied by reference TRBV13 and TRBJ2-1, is AAGVIQSPRHLIKEKRETATLKCYPIPRHDTVYWYQQGPGQDPQFLISFYEKMQSDKGSIPDRFSAQQFSDYHSELNMSSLELGDSALYFCASSYGGNEQFFGPGTRLTVL.

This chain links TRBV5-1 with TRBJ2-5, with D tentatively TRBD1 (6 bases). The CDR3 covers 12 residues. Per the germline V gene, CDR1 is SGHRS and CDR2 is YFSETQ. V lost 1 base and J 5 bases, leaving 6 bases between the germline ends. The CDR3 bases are TGCGCCAGCAGCTTGACAGGGGAGACCCAGTACTTC. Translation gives CASSLTGETQYF.

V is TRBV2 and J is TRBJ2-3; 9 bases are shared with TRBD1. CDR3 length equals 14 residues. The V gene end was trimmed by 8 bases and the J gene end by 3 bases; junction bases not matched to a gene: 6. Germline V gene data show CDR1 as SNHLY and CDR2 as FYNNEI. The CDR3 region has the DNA TGTGCCAGCGGCTCGGGACAGGGAACAGATACGCAGTATTTT. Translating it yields CASGSGQGTDTQYF.

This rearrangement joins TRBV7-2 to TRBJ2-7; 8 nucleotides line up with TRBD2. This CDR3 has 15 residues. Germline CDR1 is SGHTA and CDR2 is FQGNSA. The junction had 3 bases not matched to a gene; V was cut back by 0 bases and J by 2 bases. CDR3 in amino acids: CASSLAAGGPYEQYF. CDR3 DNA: TGTGCCAGCAGCTTAGCGGCGGGGGGCCCCTACGAGCAGTACTTC. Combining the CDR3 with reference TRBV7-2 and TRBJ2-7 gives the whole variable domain GAGVSQSPSNKVTEKGKDVELRCDPISGHTALYWYRQSLGQGLEFLIYFQGNSAPDKSGLPSDRFSAERTGGSVSTLTIQRTQQEDSAVYLCASSLAAGGPYEQYFGPGTRLTVT.

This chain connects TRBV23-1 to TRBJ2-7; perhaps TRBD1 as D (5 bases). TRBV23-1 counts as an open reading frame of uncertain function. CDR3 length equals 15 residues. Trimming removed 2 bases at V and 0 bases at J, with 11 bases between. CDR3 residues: CASSQGQGSSYEQYF. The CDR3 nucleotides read TGCGCCAGCAGTCAAGGGCAGGGATCCTCCTACGAGCAGTACTTC.

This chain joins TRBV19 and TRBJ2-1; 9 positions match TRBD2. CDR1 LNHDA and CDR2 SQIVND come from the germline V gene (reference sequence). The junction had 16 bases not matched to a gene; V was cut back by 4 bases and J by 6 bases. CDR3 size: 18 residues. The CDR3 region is CASSTIAGGGASRNEQFF. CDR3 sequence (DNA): TGTGCCAGTAGTACAATCGCGGGCGGGGGGGCGTCTCGCAATGAGCAGTTCTTC.

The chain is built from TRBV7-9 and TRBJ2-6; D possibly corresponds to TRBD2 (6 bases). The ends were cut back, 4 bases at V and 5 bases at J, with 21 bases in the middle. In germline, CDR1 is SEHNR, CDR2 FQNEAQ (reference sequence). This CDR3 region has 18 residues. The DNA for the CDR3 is TGTGCCAGCAGCTCAGCGCGGGACGGACTCTTCTGGGCCAACGTCCTGACTTTC. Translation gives CASSSARDGLFWANVLTF.

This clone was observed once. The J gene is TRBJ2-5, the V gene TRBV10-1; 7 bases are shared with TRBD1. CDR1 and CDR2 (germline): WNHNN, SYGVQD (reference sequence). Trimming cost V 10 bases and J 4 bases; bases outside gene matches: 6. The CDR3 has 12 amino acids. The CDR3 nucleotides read TGCGCCAACAGGGGTGGGCGAGAGACCCAGTACTTC. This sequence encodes CANRGGRETQYF.

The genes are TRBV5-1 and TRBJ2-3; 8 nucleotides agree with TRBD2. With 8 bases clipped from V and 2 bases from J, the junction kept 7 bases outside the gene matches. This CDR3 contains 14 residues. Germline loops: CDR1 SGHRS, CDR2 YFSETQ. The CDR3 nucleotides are TGCGCCAGTTGGCGGGGGGATAACACAGATACGCAGTATTTT. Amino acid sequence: CASWRGDNTDTQYF. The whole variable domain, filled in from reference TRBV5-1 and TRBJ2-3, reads KAGVTQTPRYLIKTRGQQVTLSCSPISGHRSVSWYQQTPGQGLQFLFEYFSETQRNKGNFPGRFSGRQFSNSRSEMNVSTLELGDSALYLCASWRGDNTDTQYFGPGTRLTVL.

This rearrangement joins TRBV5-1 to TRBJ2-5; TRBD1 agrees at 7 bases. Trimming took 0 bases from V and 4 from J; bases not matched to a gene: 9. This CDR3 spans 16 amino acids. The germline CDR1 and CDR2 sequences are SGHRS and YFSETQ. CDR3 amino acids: CASSLGVTGRRETQYF. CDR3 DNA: TGCGCCAGCAGCTTGGGGGTGACAGGGCGGAGAGAGACCCAGTACTTC.